Listed here are 13 T cell receptor beta chains from one sample, sequenced in a study of T cell responses to AZD1222 COVID-19 vaccine. TCRdb's table, derived via immunoSEQ multiplex PCR, lists solely in-frame clones and lacks some. The sample lists roughly 180,000 clones; approximately 90% were seen once. The sequencing here drew on peripheral blood, taken on day 0 of AZD1222 vaccination. These receptors were collected from an adult in good health.

The J gene is TRBJ1-5, the V gene TRBV7-8; possibly TRBD1 for D (5 bases). V gave up 2 bases and J gave up 5 bases, with 10 bases separating them. This CDR3 has 14 amino acids. Germline V lookup: CDR1 SGHVS, CDR2 FQNEAQ. CDR3: CASSLKGRDQPQHF. In DNA, the CDR3 is TGTGCCAGCAGCTTAAAGGGGCGCGATCAGCCCCAGCATTTT.

The rearrangement joins TRBV7-9 to TRBJ2-1; D remains ambiguous. The germline V gene has CDR1 SEHNR and CDR2 FQNEAQ (reference sequence). V lost 5 bases and J 9 bases, leaving 14 bases between the germline ends. This CDR3 has 13 amino acids. The CDR3 is CASSPVPTGEQFF. The CDR3 coding sequence is TGTGCCAGCAGCCCTGTCCCGACGGGTGAGCAGTTCTTC.

This sequence joins TRBV10-3 and TRBJ1-5, with D perhaps TRBD1 (5 bases). The ends were cut back, 7 bases at V and 0 bases at J, with 13 bases in the middle. The CDR3 has 15 amino acids. The germline V gene encodes CDR1 ENHRY and CDR2 SYGVKD. The CDR3, as DNA: TGTGCCATCAAGAAGGGGTCAAATAGCAATCAGCCCCAGCATTTT. Translating gives CAIKKGSNSNQPQHF.

The chain carries TRBV7-6 and TRBJ2-1; D possibly corresponds to TRBD1 (5 bases). CDR3 length: 15 residues. V was trimmed by 1 base and J by 5 bases, leaving 12 bases between them. Germline loops: CDR1 SGHVS, CDR2 FNYEAQ. CDR3 in amino acids: CASSLVAGMDNEQFF. DNA of the CDR3: TGTGCCAGCAGCTTAGTCGCAGGGATGGACAATGAGCAGTTCTTC.

The chain carries TRBV10-3 and TRBJ1-1, with D uncertain. V was shortened by 3 bases and J by 8 bases, with 7 bases between the two germline ends. Germline V CDR1 and CDR2: ENHRY, SYGVKD. The CDR3 contains 11 residues. CDR3 sequence: CAISDGAEAFF. The CDR3 region has the DNA TGTGCCATCAGTGATGGCGCAGAAGCTTTCTTT.

V gene TRBV28 combines with J gene TRBJ1-5; no clear D. The V gene lost 8 bases and the J gene lost 2 bases, with 7 bases spanning the gap. Germline CDR1 reads MDHEN; CDR2 reads SYDVKM. This CDR3 is 12 amino acids long. This CDR3 is CASHGRNQPQHF. In DNA form, the CDR3 reads TGTGCCAGCCACGGGCGCAATCAGCCCCAGCATTTT.

This clone was seen only once. V is TRBV6-5 and J is TRBJ1-2; D perhaps matches TRBD1 (5 bases). The CDR3 totals 16 residues. Trimming left V 2 bases short and J 0 bases short, with 13 bases between. Germline lookup yields CDR1 MNHEY and CDR2 SVGAGI. CDR3 bases: TGTGCCAGCAGTTACGACGGGGGTACCTCTAACTATGGCTACACCTTC. Protein sequence: CASSYDGGTSNYGYTF.

This sequence joins TRBV2 and TRBJ1-5, with 8 bases lining up with TRBD1. After removal of 4 bases from V and 1 base from J, the junction contained 15 bases not matched to a gene. Germline CDR1 is SNHLY and CDR2 is FYNNEI. CDR3 length equals 19 residues. CDR3 protein: CASSVSDRGAGKSNQPQHF. The CDR3 coding sequence is TGTGCCAGCAGTGTCTCCGACAGGGGTGCCGGAAAAAGCAATCAGCCCCAGCATTTT.

The gene calls are TRBV7-2 and TRBJ1-2; 7 nucleotides line up with TRBD1. CDR1 is SGHTA, CDR2 FQGNSA, per germline. The CDR3 totals 15 residues. J was trimmed by 1 base and V by 3 bases; bases with no gene match: 5. The CDR3 bases are TGTGCCAGCAGCTTCTTGGACAGGCTTAACTATGGCTACACCTTC. Amino acids: CASSFLDRLNYGYTF.

The chain recombines TRBV7-6 with TRBJ2-7; 7 bases match TRBD1. The CDR3 loop spans 18 amino acids. Losses at the gene ends were 0 bases for V and 0 bases for J; bases not matched to a gene: 11. Germline assignment: CDR1 SGHVS and CDR2 FNYEAQ. The CDR3 is CASSLAVTSGTASYEQYF. In nucleotides, the CDR3 is TGTGCCAGCAGCTTAGCGGTCACGAGTGGGACAGCCTCCTACGAGCAGTACTTC. Full variable domain (remainder filled in from reference TRBV7-6 and TRBJ2-7): GAGVSQSPRYKVTKRGQDVALRCDPISGHVSLYWYRQALGQGPEFLTYFNYEAQQDKSGLPNDRFSAERPEGSISTLTIQRTEQRDSAMYRCASSLAVTSGTASYEQYFGPGTRLTVT.

This rearrangement joins TRBV7-2 to TRBJ1-1; TRBD1 matches at 9 bases. Per the germline V gene, CDR1 is SGHTA and CDR2 is FQGNSA. The V gene end was trimmed by 5 bases and the J gene end by 5 bases; junction bases not matched to a gene: 9. The CDR3 totals 15 residues. Here the CDR3 DNA reads TGTGCCAGCAGCCAATCGGGGACAGGGTATACTGAAGCTTTCTTT. This sequence encodes CASSQSGTGYTEAFF.

The CDR3 spells CASSLSRGNTEAFF. CDR3 sequence (DNA): TGTGCCAGCAGTTTATCCAGGGGAAACACTGAAGCTTTCTTT. V is TRBV27 and J is TRBJ1-1; tentative D call: TRBD1 (6 bases). With 0 bases removed from V and 2 bases from J, the gap between germline ends came to 7 bases. Per germline, CDR1 MNHEY and CDR2 SMNVEV (reference sequence). CDR3 length equals 14 residues.

This clone was detected only once. The chain uses TRBV28 and TRBJ2-1; TRBD1 matches at 7 bases. With V trimmed by 3 bases and J by 4 bases, 9 bases remained unmatched. The CDR3 spans 16 residues. The germline CDR1 and CDR2 sequences are MDHEN and SYDVKM. CDR3 nucleotides: TGTGCCAGCAGTTTGCCCCCGGGACAGTGGTACAATGAGCAGTTCTTC. Residues: CASSLPPGQWYNEQFF.